This record covers a single TCR beta chain. This entry is derived from a study of blood T cell repertoires in COVID-19. Study-wide background: Some COVID-19 samples were acute and others convalescent; all came from the United States, Italy and Spain. Sources were T cells, B-cell-depleted T cells, or PBMCs; the material itself was cDNA or gDNA.

Germline lookup yields CDR1 SEHNR and CDR2 FQNEAQ (reference sequence). The CDR3 runs 14 residues. V was cut by 1 base and J by 9 bases, with 13 bases left in between. In the original analysis: Amplified reference gene primers provided the basis for estimating nucleated cell counts. Using immunoSEQ multiplex PCR, the repertoire was profiled, and TCRdb retains in-frame clones only, with some absent. V, J and clone size derive from that table, while D and trimming were established from the DNA sequence. Here the sample spans about 240,000 clones, about 84% being singletons. Specimen: peripheral blood. This chain links TRBV7-9 with TRBJ2-1; D is ambiguous. The TCR comes from a man older than 75 with acute or convalescent COVID-19. In DNA, the CDR3 is TGTGCCAGCAGCTTAGTATTAGCTATTGGTGAGCAGTTCTTC. This sequence encodes CASSLVLAIGEQFF.